This is a list of T cell receptor beta chains from one sample in a study of post-analysis software for immune sequencing data. Each CDR3 protein is one row after TCRdb ran MiXCR on the PCR reads. This table has about 820,000 distinct CDR3 sequences, approximately 57% appearing once. The sequenced sample consisted of blood. All receptors come from a girl aged 10-17 years with multiple sclerosis. Both conserved end residues are trimmed from each CDR3. Each record gives: CDR3 protein, J gene, V gene.

ASSQAGGTDTQY	TRBJ2-3	TRBV3-1
ASSQVIPRLAESNEQF	TRBJ2-1	TRBV4-1
ASSLQRATHDTQY	TRBJ2-3	TRBV7-3
SASRAVGLPPFLTQY	TRBJ2-3	TRBV20-1
ASTLGLAGGDSTDTQY	TRBJ2-3	TRBV2
SATLTSGSLSSYNEQF	TRBJ2-1	TRBV20-1
ASSFSGGETQY	TRBJ2-5	TRBV27
AWSSGPGEQY	NA	TRBV30
ASRDSSPPQH	TRBJ1-5	TRBV2
ASSLIGAGSPLPETQY	NA	TRBV7-2
SARLVGFGEQY	TRBJ2-7	TRBV20-1
SVEDEGANNEQF	TRBJ2-1	TRBV29-1
ASNRSPSSYEQY	TRBJ2-7	TRBV6-5
ASSSLGARANEQF	TRBJ2-1	TRBV7-9
AWGRQGGGYT	TRBJ1-2	TRBV30
SVSGQGHGYT	TRBJ1-2	TRBV29-1
ASSDRAGGTDTQY	TRBJ2-3	TRBV6-4
ASSSTKFRGGAKNVQY	TRBJ2-4	TRBV5-1
ASSLAKGIGEKLF	TRBJ1-4	TRBV5-1
ASSQDREPDTQY	TRBJ2-3	TRBV4-3
ASNRRPEGNQPQH	TRBJ1-5	TRBV7-8
STGETSGLYNEQF	TRBJ2-1	TRBV29-1
ASSSTGSKNIQY	TRBJ2-4	TRBV11-1
SATLGGGEETQY	TRBJ2-5	TRBV20-1
SVPGPYLADEQF	TRBJ2-1	TRBV29-1
ASSPGQGAKNIQY	TRBJ2-4	TRBV12-3/TRBV12-4
ASSSRTATNTGELF	TRBJ2-2	TRBV7-6
ASSLAGLPSGRTEAF	TRBJ1-1	TRBV13
ASSLEGTGRLLRTGYT	TRBJ1-2	TRBV7-2
SARSAYTYEQY	TRBJ2-7	TRBV20-1
ASSQRDRDTEAF	TRBJ1-1	TRBV3-1
ASSPDRFPYEQY	TRBJ2-7	TRBV6-5
SARPAGGGTQTVDEQY	TRBJ2-7	TRBV20-1
ASSLGTSGRYKETQY	TRBJ2-5	TRBV12-3/TRBV12-4
ASSDTLEAF	TRBJ1-1	TRBV12-3/TRBV12-4
ASSFLLPDTQY	TRBJ2-3	TRBV7-9
ASSQVSGGYTDTQY	TRBJ2-3	TRBV3-1
ASSVGISEQY	NA	TRBV2
ATSGAGTRLNEQF	TRBJ2-1	TRBV24-1
ASSLMGSGNEQF	TRBJ2-1	TRBV5-1
ASSFGGASNTEAF	TRBJ1-1	TRBV7-9
ASSLLAGGLGEQF	TRBJ2-1	TRBV5-1
SASKAVSYGYT	TRBJ1-2	TRBV20-1
ASSPRDSEQF	TRBJ2-1	TRBV18
SVSGLENIQY	TRBJ2-4	TRBV29-1
ASSLGARFGEQF	TRBJ2-1	TRBV12-3/TRBV12-4
ASSSLAGGYNEQF	TRBJ2-1	TRBV7-3
SPIGWGLGTDTQY	TRBJ2-3	TRBV20-1
SARGSRQSSYNEQF	TRBJ2-1	TRBV20-1
ASSFRQGTNEKLF	TRBJ1-4	TRBV7-9